These 29 T cell receptor beta chains were all obtained from the same sample, sequenced in a study of blood T cell repertoires in COVID-19. TCRdb keeps only in-frame clones here, not all; method: immunoSEQ multiplex PCR. The sample has 30,000 to 35,000 clones, roughly 85% seen once. The source material was peripheral blood. These receptors were taken from a human donor with acute or convalescent COVID-19. The donor label of this sample is uncertain.

This clone appeared once. The rearrangement links TRBV3-1 (or the pseudogene TRBV3-2) to TRBJ2-5; 8 nucleotides agree with TRBD1. This CDR3 region has 15 residues. Trimming removed 4 bases from V and 4 bases from J; junction bases left unmatched: 8. Germline assignment: CDR1 LGHDT and CDR2 YNNKEL (reference sequence). This chain's CDR3 is CASSPFQGAGETQYF. The CDR3 nucleotides read TGTGCCAGCAGCCCTTTCCAGGGGGCTGGAGAGACCCAGTACTTC.

CDR3 loop: CASSYGRNNSPLHF. CDR3 in DNA: TGTGCCAGCAGTTACGGCAGGAATAATTCACCCCTCCACTTT. The chain joins TRBV6-2 or TRBV6-3 to TRBJ1-6; no clear D. V was shortened by 2 bases and J by 5 bases, with 7 bases between the two germline ends. CDR1 and CDR2 from the germline V gene are MNHEY and SVGEGT. The CDR3 spans 14 residues.

The chain has TRBV9 and TRBJ1-3; 7 nucleotides line up with TRBD1. Germline V lookup: CDR1 SGDLS, CDR2 YYNGEE. The CDR3 length is 15 residues. V dropped 3 bases and J dropped 5; count of bases not matched to a gene: 8. CDR3 DNA sequence: TGTGCCAGCAGCGGTCTAAACAGGGGTAGAAACACCATATATTTT. Amino acid sequence: CASSGLNRGRNTIYF.

The chain carries TRBV19 and TRBJ2-1; 9 bases match TRBD1. This CDR3 contains 18 residues. The V gene end was trimmed by 4 bases and the J gene end by 5 bases; junction bases not matched to a gene: 15. The germline gives CDR1 LNHDA, CDR2 SQIVND (reference sequence). CDR3 sequence (DNA): TGTGCCAGTAGTAGGGGGACAGGGAACATCGGGGTAAACAATGAGCAGTTCTTC. Translating it yields CASSRGTGNIGVNNEQFF.

The chain employs TRBV3-1 (or the pseudogene TRBV3-2) and TRBJ2-3; 9 nucleotides agree with TRBD1. CDR3 length: 17 residues. Per the germline V gene, CDR1 is LGHDT and CDR2 is YNNKEL (reference sequence). Trimming cost V 2 bases and J 1 base; bases outside gene matches: 7. The CDR3 DNA is TGTGCCAGCAGCCAATACAGGGGGCGTCGGGGCACAGATACGCAGTATTTT. Encoded protein: CASSQYRGRRGTDTQYF.

The V gene is TRBV11-2, the J gene TRBJ1-4, with D unclear. This CDR3 region has 13 residues. From germline, CDR1 is SGHAT and CDR2 FQNNGV. The germline V and J ends were trimmed by 1 base and 8 bases, with 8 bases remaining between them. The CDR3 coding sequence is TGTGCCAGCAGCTTAGCTAGATGGGAAAAACTGTTTTTT. This translates into CASSLARWEKLFF.

This chain links TRBV5-4 with TRBJ2-1; a weak D match, TRBD2 (6 bases). Trimming pared 2 bases from V and 6 bases from J, leaving 15 bases between. This CDR3 has 15 residues. Germline V gene data show CDR1 as SGHNT and CDR2 as YYREEE (reference sequence). The CDR3 nucleotides read TGTGCCAGCAGCTTACCGGGACTTTCAAGCAATGAGCAGTTCTTC. It encodes CASSLPGLSSNEQFF.

The CDR3 sequence: CASSVYRASTDTQYF. The DNA of the CDR3 is TGTGCCAGCAGTGTTTACAGGGCGAGCACAGATACGCAGTATTTT. The gene calls are TRBV2 and TRBJ2-3; D might be TRBD1 (6 bases). The CDR3 extends over 15 amino acids. CDR1 is SNHLY and CDR2 is FYNNEI in the germline V gene. V gave up 4 bases and J gave up 0 bases, with 11 bases separating them.

The table lists this clone with a count of one. CDR3 in DNA: TGTGCCAGCAGCTTAGTAAGGCACACAGACCACAATGAGCAGTTCTTC. Residues: CASSLVRHTDHNEQFF. This chain joins TRBV7-2 and TRBJ2-1; the D is unclear. The CDR3 is made up of 16 amino acids. The V end was cut by 1 base, the J end by 5 bases, with 15 bases between. CDR1 and CDR2 (germline): SGHTA, FQGNSA. The full variable domain, with the rest looked up from reference TRBV7-2 and TRBJ2-1, is GAGVSQSPSNKVTEKGKDVELRCDPISGHTALYWYRQSLGQGLEFLIYFQGNSAPDKSGLPSDRFSAERTGGSVSTLTIQRTQQEDSAVYLCASSLVRHTDHNEQFFGPGTRLTVL.

The V call is TRBV18, the J call TRBJ2-7; D unresolved. The V and J ends lost 2 bases and 4 bases respectively, with 9 bases between them. CDR3 length: 13 amino acids. Germline lookup yields CDR1 KGHSH and CDR2 LQKENI. In DNA, the CDR3 is TGTGCCAGCTCACCAAGCCAAGTATACGAGCAGTACTTC. Encoded protein: CASSPSQVYEQYF.

This sequence joins TRBV28 and TRBJ1-5, with D unclear. From germline, CDR1 is MDHEN and CDR2 SYDVKM. This CDR3 region has 13 residues. V gave up 3 bases and J gave up 7 bases, with 10 bases separating them. CDR3 bases: TGTGCCAGCAGTTTGGACTTAACGCAGCCCCAGCATTTT. Translating it yields CASSLDLTQPQHF.

V usage is TRBV6-5 and J usage is TRBJ1-6, with D tentatively TRBD1 (5 bases). CDR1 and CDR2 (germline): MNHEY, SVGAGI. This CDR3 contains 14 residues. The germline V and J ends were trimmed by 5 bases and 3 bases, with 8 bases remaining between them. The CDR3 nucleotides are TGTGCCAGCAGTAGACAGTTCTATAATTCACCCCTCCACTTT. Translation: CASSRQFYNSPLHF.

The chain is built from TRBV11-2 and TRBJ1-2; maybe TRBD1 (5 bases). Trimming took 3 bases from V and 5 from J, leaving 13 bases between them. The germline V gene encodes CDR1 SGHAT and CDR2 FQNNGV. The length of the CDR3 is 14 residues. CDR3 region: CASSLRQNPYGYTF. The CDR3, as DNA: TGTGCCAGCAGCTTGCGACAGAACCCTTATGGCTACACCTTC.

This clone has only a few counts. The chain links TRBV7-2 to TRBJ1-1; TRBD1 is a possible D gene (5 bases). Trimming left V 2 bases short and J 6 bases short, with 10 bases between. The germline CDR1 and CDR2 sequences are SGHTA and FQGNSA. The CDR3 spans 13 residues. CDR3 loop: CASSLSEGAEAFF. The CDR3 nucleotides read TGTGCCAGCAGCTTATCCGAAGGGGCTGAAGCTTTCTTT. The variable domain in full, with the rest retrieved from reference TRBV7-2 and TRBJ1-1, is GAGVSQSPSNKVTEKGKDVELRCDPISGHTALYWYRQSLGQGLEFLIYFQGNSAPDKSGLPSDRFSAERTGGSVSTLTIQRTQQEDSAVYLCASSLSEGAEAFFGQGTRLTVV.

This clone is a singleton in its sample. An end of the junction does not agree with germline; a read error may underlie this. The chain employs TRBV6-2 or TRBV6-3 and TRBJ1-3; unclear D gene. The CDR3 is 15 amino acids. In germline, CDR1 is MNHEY, CDR2 SVGEGT. The CDR3 loop reads CASSYSELVGDTIYF. The CDR3 nucleotides are TGTGCCAGCAGTTACTCGGAGCTCGTTGGAGACACCATATATTTT.

This clone appeared a single time. CDR3 DNA sequence: TGCGCCAGCAGCCAAGGATGGCTAGCGAGTGGGGAGCTGTTTTTT. Amino acid sequence: CASSQGWLASGELFF. V is TRBV4-3 and J is TRBJ2-2; a weak D match, TRBD2 (6 bases). Germline lookup yields CDR1 LGHNA and CDR2 YSLEER. The V and J ends lost 1 base and 8 bases respectively, with 14 bases between them. This CDR3 contains 15 residues.

This clone was counted a few times. V and J are TRBV29-1 and TRBJ1-1, with 8 bases aligning to TRBD1. Germline V gene lookup returns CDR1 SQVTM and CDR2 ANQGSEA. This CDR3 region has 14 residues. After removal of 6 bases from V and 1 base from J, the junction contained 7 bases not matched to a gene. The CDR3 protein is CSVFPDRGNTEAFF. CDR3 in DNA: TGCAGCGTCTTCCCTGACAGGGGGAACACTGAAGCTTTCTTT.

This chain links TRBV24-1 with TRBJ2-1, with 8 nucleotides matching TRBD2. This CDR3 spans 15 amino acids. The V gene's germline CDR1 is KGHDR and CDR2 SFDVKD. The J segment lost 4 bases and the V segment lost 1 base, leaving 2 bases of the junction unmatched. DNA of the CDR3: TGTGCCACCAGTGATTTCGGGGGGGAGTACAATGAGCAGTTCTTC. Protein product: CATSDFGGEYNEQFF.

DNA for the CDR3: TGTGCCAGTACCAGGGACAGTGAGCCCTACAATGAGCAGTTCTTC. It specifies CASTRDSEPYNEQFF. V usage is TRBV19 and J usage is TRBJ2-1; 7 bases align to TRBD1. Germline loops: CDR1 LNHDA, CDR2 SQIVND (reference sequence). V lost 7 bases and J lost 2; bases outside the gene matches: 8. This CDR3 spans 15 amino acids.

This chain links TRBV28 with TRBJ2-5; the match to TRBD2 covers 8 bases. From germline, CDR1 is MDHEN and CDR2 SYDVKM. The J segment lost 2 bases and the V segment lost 5 bases, leaving 7 bases of the junction unmatched. The CDR3 covers 15 residues. The CDR3 bases are TGTGCCAGCAGTCGGCGGGGGGTAAAACAAGAGACCCAGTACTTC. Protein: CASSRRGVKQETQYF.

Here the CDR3 reads CASSVGTALRGEKLFF. DNA for the CDR3: TGTGCCAGCAGCGTGGGGACAGCCCTACGGGGTGAAAAACTGTTTTTT. The rearrangement links TRBV9 to TRBJ1-4; 7 bases match TRBD1. Germline CDR1 SGDLS, CDR2 YYNGEE. After removal of 2 bases from V and 7 bases from J, the junction contained 11 bases not matched to a gene. This CDR3 comprises 16 residues.

The chain has TRBV30 and TRBJ2-1; D might be TRBD1 (6 bases). The CDR3 has 12 residues. Germline V gene lookup returns CDR1 GTSNPN and CDR2 SVGIG (reference sequence). Trimming removed 4 bases at V and 10 bases at J, with 14 bases between. Here the CDR3 reads CAWIFGGGEQFF. The CDR3 DNA is TGTGCCTGGATCTTTGGGGGCGGCGAGCAGTTCTTC.

This sequence joins TRBV5-1 and TRBJ2-1, with unresolved D. Germline V gene data show CDR1 as SGHRS and CDR2 as YFSETQ. The CDR3 totals 16 residues. Between the trimmed V and J ends, which lost 1 base and 3 bases, there was a span of 14 bases. CDR3 in DNA: TGCGCCAGCAGCTTGAGTGGCACCCAGGTCTACAATGAGCAGTTCTTC. Translated, it gives CASSLSGTQVYNEQFF.

V and J are TRBV10-3 and TRBJ1-1, with TRBD1 matching over 7 bases. The CDR3 length is 14 residues. CDR1 and CDR2 from the germline V gene are ENHRY and SYGVKD. V gave up 5 bases and J gave up 1 base; unmatched junction bases: 4. The CDR3 protein is CAISWDSKNTEAFF. The CDR3 DNA reads as TGTGCCATCAGTTGGGACAGTAAGAACACTGAAGCTTTCTTT.

This chain joins TRBV5-6 and TRBJ2-1; TRBD2 is a possible D gene (5 bases). With 4 bases removed from V and 5 bases from J, the gap between germline ends came to 13 bases. CDR1 is SGHDT, CDR2 YYEEEE, per germline. This CDR3 is built from 14 residues. CDR3 loop: CASSHYGGNNEQFF. As DNA, the CDR3 is TGTGCCAGCAGCCATTATGGAGGCAACAATGAGCAGTTCTTC.

The J gene is TRBJ1-2, the V gene TRBV6-1; D is possibly TRBD1 (5 bases). Germline CDR1 reads MNHNS; CDR2 reads SASEGT. The V end lost 1 base, the J end lost 4 bases, and 16 bases lay between the germline ends. CDR3 length: 16 residues. The DNA of the CDR3 is TGTGCCAGCAGTGAAGGTAGGGGACTGCCCCCCTATGGCTACACCTTC. Translated: CASSEGRGLPPYGYTF.

The chain combines TRBV11-3 with TRBJ2-1, with 8 bases identical to TRBD2. The length of the CDR3 is 15 residues. The germline V gene encodes CDR1 SGHNT and CDR2 YENEEA. Trimming cost V 0 bases and J 5 bases; bases outside gene matches: 3. CDR3 residues: CASSLETSAHNEQFF. The CDR3 coding sequence is TGTGCCAGCAGCTTAGAGACTAGCGCCCACAATGAGCAGTTCTTC.

The genes are TRBV4-3 and TRBJ2-1; D perhaps matches TRBD2 (6 bases). The CDR3 sequence is 17 residues long. V was trimmed by 1 base and J by 0 bases, leaving 13 bases between them. CDR1 is LGHNA and CDR2 is YSLEER in the germline V gene. The DNA of the CDR3 is TGCGCCAGCAGCCAAGGCCTAGCGCTGAGCTCCTACAATGAGCAGTTCTTC. The encoded protein is CASSQGLALSSYNEQFF.

The chain carries TRBV5-4 and TRBJ2-3, with a possible D match to TRBD1 (5 bases). Germline V CDR1 and CDR2: SGHNT, YYREEE (reference sequence). The CDR3 is 16 amino acids. The V end lost 4 bases, the J end lost 2 bases, and 17 bases lay between the germline ends. The CDR3 coding sequence is TGTGCCAGCAGCACCGGCACCTTAGGGGCCACAGATACGCAGTATTTT. Translation: CASSTGTLGATDTQYF.